The clone carrying this T cell receptor beta chain showed up just a few times. Its specificity is not known. Blood CD4+ CD25-low CD127-high conventional T cells supplied the genomic DNA template. Sequencing used immunoSEQ multiplex PCR; TCRdb keeps in-frame clones, though not all of them. The sample holds fewer than 40,000 clones, approximately 80% seen once. With 3 bases removed from V and 15 bases from J, the gap between germline ends came to 19 bases. Germline CDR1 reads SGDLS; CDR2 reads YYNGEE. The CDR3 totals 14 residues. The data derive from a study of regulatory and conventional T cells in RAG deficiency. General study results and limits: Control T-cell subsets had markedly higher Shannon entropy and lower Simpson indices than RAG-deficient patients.

The same sample was also studied in work on regulatory T cells. That work states: Primers: 52 TRBV forward and 13 TRBJ reverse.

The chain links TRBV9 to TRBJ1-6; D may be TRBD1 (6 bases). The clonotype was recovered from a human donor in good health. Input material: CD4+ effector T cells sorted from blood. Written as DNA, the CDR3 is TGTGCCAGCAGCGCCGACTGGACAGACCTAGGCCTCCACTTT. Protein: CASSADWTDLGLHF.